This is a list of T cell receptor beta chains from one sample in a study of beta chain features in type 1 diabetes. The method was immunoSEQ multiplex PCR; TCRdb's version includes in-frame clones alone and lacks a portion of them. The sample has about 340,000 clones; 6.5% to 10% are singletons. The sample consisted of central memory CD4+ T cells from blood. Receptor source: a woman between 18 and 30 years old in good health. The CDR3 runs from the conserved cysteine through the conserved F or W.

cdr3_length	v_call	j_call	cdr3_aa
14	TRBV11-3	TRBJ2-3	CASSLGQGADTQYF
14	TRBV7-9	TRBJ1-4	CASSLGRLNEKLFF
13	TRBV7-2	TRBJ2-4	CASSPAGQNIQYF
14	TRBV6-1	TRBJ2-6	CAGDTGAGANVLTF
15	TRBV11-2	TRBJ1-1	CASSQRQGQGTEAFF
11	TRBV7-3	TRBJ2-5	CASTSSKTQYF
15	TRBV7-2	TRBJ2-7	CASSLSFGDLYEQYF
14	TRBV5-1	TRBJ2-5	CASSFNGSPETQYF
12	TRBV7-9	TRBJ2-1	CASSPWGNEQFF
15	TRBV4-3	TRBJ2-5	CASSQGGQGQETQYF
13	TRBV6-1	TRBJ2-1	CAIQREGITEQFF
16	TRBV9	TRBJ2-5	CASSVAGGGSQETQYF
15	TRBV5-6	TRBJ2-2	CASSFEGGRTGELFF
15	TRBV5-6	TRBJ2-1	CASSTTRQADGLMFF
14	TRBV27	TRBJ1-5	CASSSQGGGQPQHF
14	TRBV7-8	TRBJ1-1	CASSLTGGFTEAFF
13	TRBV27	TRBJ2-7	CASSFDRSYEQYF
15	TRBV4-2	TRBJ2-1	CASSQREGDVHEQFF
12	TRBV6-6	TRBJ1-4	CASTEYTEKLFF
15	TRBV5-1	TRBJ2-3	CASSPWTGRTDTQYF
16	TRBV4-2	TRBJ2-2	CASSLVDGSNTGELFF